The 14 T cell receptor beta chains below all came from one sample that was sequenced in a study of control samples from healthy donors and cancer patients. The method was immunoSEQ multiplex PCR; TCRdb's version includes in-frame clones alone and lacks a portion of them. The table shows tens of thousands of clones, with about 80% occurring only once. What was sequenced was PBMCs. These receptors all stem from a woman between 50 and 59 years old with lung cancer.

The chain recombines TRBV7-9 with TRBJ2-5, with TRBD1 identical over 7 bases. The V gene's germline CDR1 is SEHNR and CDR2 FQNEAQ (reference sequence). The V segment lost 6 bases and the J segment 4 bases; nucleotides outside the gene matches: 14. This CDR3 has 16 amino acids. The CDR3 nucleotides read TGTGCCAGCAGTTTCCCACACAGGGGCGGCGGAGAGACCCAGTACTTC. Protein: CASSFPHRGGGETQYF.

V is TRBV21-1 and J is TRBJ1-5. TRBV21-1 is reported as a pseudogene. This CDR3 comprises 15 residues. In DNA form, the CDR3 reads TGTGCCAGCAGCAAAGCCGAGGGTCCCCATCAGCCCCAGCATTTT. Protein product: CASSKAEGPHQPQHF.

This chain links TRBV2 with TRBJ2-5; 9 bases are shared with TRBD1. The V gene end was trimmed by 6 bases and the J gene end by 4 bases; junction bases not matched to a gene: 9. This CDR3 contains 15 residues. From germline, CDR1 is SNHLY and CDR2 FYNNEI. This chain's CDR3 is CASSTPGQGTETQYF. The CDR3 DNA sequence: TGTGCCAGCAGCACACCGGGACAGGGAACAGAGACCCAGTACTTC.

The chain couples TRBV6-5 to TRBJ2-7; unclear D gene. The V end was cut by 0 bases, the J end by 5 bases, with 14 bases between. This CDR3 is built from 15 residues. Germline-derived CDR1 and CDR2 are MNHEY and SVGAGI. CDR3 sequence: CASSYSTDLRNEQYF. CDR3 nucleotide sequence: TGTGCCAGCAGTTACTCGACTGACCTAAGGAACGAGCAGTACTTC.

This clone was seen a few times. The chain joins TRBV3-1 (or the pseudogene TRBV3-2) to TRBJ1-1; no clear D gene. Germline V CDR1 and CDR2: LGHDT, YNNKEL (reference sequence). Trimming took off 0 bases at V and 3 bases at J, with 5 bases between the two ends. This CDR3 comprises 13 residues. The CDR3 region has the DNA TGTGCCAGCAGCCAAGATTGGGACACTGAAGCTTTCTTT. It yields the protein CASSQDWDTEAFF.

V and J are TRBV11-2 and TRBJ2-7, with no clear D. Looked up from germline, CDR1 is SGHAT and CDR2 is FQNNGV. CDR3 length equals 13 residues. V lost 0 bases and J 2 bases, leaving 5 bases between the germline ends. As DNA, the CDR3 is TGTGCCAGCAGCTTAGAGTACGCCTACGAGCAGTACTTC. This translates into CASSLEYAYEQYF.

This CDR3 reads CAWMDTNYGYTF. CDR3 coding DNA: TGTGCCTGGATGGACACTAACTATGGCTACACCTTC. V gene TRBV30 combines with J gene TRBJ1-2, with a possible D match to TRBD1 (5 bases). Germline CDR1 is GTSNPN and CDR2 is SVGIG (reference sequence). The germline V and J ends were trimmed by 4 bases and 0 bases, with 6 bases remaining between them. The CDR3 runs to 12 residues. Variable domain in full (rest from reference TRBV30 and TRBJ1-2): SQTIHQWPATLVQPVGSPLSLECTVEGTSNPNLYWYRQAAGRGLQLLFYSVGIGQISSEVPQNLSASRPQDRQFILSSKKLLLSDSGFYLCAWMDTNYGYTFGSGTRLTVV.

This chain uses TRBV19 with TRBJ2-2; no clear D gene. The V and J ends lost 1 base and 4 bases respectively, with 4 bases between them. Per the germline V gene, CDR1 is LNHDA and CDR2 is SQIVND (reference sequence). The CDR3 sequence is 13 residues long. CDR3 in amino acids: CASSIGRTGELFF. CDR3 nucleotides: TGTGCCAGTAGTATAGGACGCACCGGGGAGCTGTTTTTT.

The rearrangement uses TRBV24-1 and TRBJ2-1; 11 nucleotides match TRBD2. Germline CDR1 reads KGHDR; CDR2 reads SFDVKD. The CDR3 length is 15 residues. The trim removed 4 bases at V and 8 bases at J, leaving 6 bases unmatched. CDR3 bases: TGTGCCACCAGTGACCCGGGACTAGCGGCGGATGAGCAGTTCTTC. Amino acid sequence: CATSDPGLAADEQFF.

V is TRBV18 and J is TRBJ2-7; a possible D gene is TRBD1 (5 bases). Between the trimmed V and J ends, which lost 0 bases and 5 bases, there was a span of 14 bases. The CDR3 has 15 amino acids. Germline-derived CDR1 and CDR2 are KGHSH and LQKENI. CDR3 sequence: CASSPPSGISNEQYF. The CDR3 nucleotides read TGTGCCAGCTCACCACCATCAGGGATAAGCAACGAGCAGTACTTC.

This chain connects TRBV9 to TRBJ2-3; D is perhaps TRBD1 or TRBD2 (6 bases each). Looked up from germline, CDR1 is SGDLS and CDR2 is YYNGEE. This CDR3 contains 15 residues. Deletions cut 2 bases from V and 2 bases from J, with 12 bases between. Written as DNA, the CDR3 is TGTGCCAGCAGCGTCGGGGGCGGTATCACAGATACGCAGTATTTT. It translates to CASSVGGGITDTQYF.

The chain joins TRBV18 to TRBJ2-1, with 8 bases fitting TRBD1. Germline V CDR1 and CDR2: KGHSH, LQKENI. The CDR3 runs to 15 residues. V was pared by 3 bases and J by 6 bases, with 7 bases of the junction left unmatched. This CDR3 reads CASSPQGAMGNEQFF. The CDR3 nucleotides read TGTGCCAGCTCACCGCAGGGGGCAATGGGCAATGAGCAGTTCTTC.

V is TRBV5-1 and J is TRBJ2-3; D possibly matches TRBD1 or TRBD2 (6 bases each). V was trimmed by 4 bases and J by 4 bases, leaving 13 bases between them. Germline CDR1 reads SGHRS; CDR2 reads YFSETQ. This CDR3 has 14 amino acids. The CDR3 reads CASSDGGSADTQYF. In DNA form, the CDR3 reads TGCGCCAGCAGCGACGGGGGCTCGGCAGATACGCAGTATTTT.

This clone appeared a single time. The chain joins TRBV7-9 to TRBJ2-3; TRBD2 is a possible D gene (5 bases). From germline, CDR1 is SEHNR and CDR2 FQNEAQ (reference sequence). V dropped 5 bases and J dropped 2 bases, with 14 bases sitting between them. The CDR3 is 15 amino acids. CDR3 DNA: TGTGCCAGCAGCCTTACATCGGGGAACACAGATACGCAGTATTTT. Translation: CASSLTSGNTDTQYF.